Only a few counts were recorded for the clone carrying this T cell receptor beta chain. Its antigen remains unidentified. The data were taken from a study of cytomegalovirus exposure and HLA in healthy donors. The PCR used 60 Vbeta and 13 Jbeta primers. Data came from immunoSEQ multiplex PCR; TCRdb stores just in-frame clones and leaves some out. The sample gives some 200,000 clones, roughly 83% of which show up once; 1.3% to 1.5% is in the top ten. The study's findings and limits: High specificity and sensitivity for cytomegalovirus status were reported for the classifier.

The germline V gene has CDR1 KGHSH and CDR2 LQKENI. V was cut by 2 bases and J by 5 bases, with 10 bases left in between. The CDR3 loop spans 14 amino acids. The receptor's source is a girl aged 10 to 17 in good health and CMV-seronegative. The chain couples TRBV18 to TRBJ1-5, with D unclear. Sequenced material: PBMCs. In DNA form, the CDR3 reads TGTGCCAGCTCACCAAGGCGGGATGATCAGCCCCAGCATTTT. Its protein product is CASSPRRDDQPQHF.